This TCR beta chain was sequenced in a study of shared clonotypes between healthy human individuals. On this clone: The antigen is unknown.

Regarding the study as a whole: For naive CD4 cells, approximately 5% of clonotypes were shared across several donors.

The naive CD8 fraction comprised CD45RO-negative cells positively selected for CCR7 and excluded terminally differentiated effector memory CD45RA+ cells. With V trimmed by 6 bases and J by 3 bases, 11 bases remained unmatched. The germline V gene encodes CDR1 SEHNR and CDR2 FQNEAQ (reference sequence). The CDR3 loop spans 15 amino acids. The assay was immunoSEQ multiplex PCR, and TCRdb's table has in-frame clones only and misses some. The sample lists 560,000 or so clones, 95% to 97% occurring once. The source material was naive CD8+ T cells sorted from blood. This clonotype was obtained from a woman in her 30s in good health. The chain couples TRBV7-9 to TRBJ2-7; TRBD1 aligns across 7 bases. The CDR3 loop reads CASSGAGTANYEQYF. The DNA for the CDR3 is TGTGCCAGCAGTGGGGCTGGGACAGCTAACTACGAGCAGTACTTC.